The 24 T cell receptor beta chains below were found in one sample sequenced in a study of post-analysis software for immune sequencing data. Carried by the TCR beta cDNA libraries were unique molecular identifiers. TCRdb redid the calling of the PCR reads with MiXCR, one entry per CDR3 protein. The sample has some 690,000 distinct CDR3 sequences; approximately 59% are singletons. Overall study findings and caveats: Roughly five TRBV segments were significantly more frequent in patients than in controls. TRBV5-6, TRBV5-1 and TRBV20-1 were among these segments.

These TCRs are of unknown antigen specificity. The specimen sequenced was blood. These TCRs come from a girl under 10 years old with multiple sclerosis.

The CDR3 protein is CSAGPGGDGYTF. CDR3 sequence (DNA): TGCAGTGCTGGCCCAGGGGGCGATGGCTACACCTTC. The rearrangement joins TRBV20-1 to TRBJ1-2; 8 bases are shared with TRBD1. Germline V gene sequence: CDR1 DFQATT, CDR2 SNEGSKA (reference sequence). Losses at the gene ends were 5 bases for V and 6 bases for J; bases not matched to a gene: 5. The CDR3 length is 12 residues.

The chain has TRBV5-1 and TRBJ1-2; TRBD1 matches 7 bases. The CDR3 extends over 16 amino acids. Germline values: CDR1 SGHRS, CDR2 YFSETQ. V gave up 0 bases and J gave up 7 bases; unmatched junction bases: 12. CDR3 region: CASSLGKGAYDCGYTF. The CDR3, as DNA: TGCGCCAGCAGCTTGGGGAAGGGGGCTTACGACTGTGGCTACACCTTC.

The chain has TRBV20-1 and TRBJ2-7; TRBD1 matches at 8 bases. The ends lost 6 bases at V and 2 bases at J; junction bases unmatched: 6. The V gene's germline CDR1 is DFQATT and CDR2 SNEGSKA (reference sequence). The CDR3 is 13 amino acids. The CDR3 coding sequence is TGCAGTGCCTCCGGACAGGGCGCCTACGAGCAGTACTTC. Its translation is CSASGQGAYEQYF.

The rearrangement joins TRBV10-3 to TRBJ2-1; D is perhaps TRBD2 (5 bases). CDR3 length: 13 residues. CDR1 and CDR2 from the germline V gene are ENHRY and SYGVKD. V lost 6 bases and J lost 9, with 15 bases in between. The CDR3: CAIRAEVGSEQFF. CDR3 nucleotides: TGTGCCATCAGAGCGGAAGTTGGGAGTGAGCAGTTCTTC.

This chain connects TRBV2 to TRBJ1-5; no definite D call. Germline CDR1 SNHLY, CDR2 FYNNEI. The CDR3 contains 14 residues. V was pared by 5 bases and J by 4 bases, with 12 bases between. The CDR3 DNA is TGTGCCAGCAGTCGCGAGGTAGAGAATCAGCCCCAGCATTTT. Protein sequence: CASSREVENQPQHF.

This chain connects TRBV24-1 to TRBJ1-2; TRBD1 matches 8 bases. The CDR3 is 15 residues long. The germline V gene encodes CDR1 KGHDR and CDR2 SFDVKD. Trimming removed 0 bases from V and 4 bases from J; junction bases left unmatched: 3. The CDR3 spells CATSDLGTGVYGYTF. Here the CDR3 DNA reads TGTGCCACCAGTGATTTGGGGACAGGAGTCTATGGCTACACCTTC.

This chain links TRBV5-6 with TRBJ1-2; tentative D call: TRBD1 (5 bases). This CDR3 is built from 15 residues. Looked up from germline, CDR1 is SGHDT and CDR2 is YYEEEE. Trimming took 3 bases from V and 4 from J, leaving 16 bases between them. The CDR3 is CASSSFRGFSYGYTF. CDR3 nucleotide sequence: TGTGCCAGCAGCTCCTTTCGGGGGTTCAGCTATGGCTACACCTTC.

The CDR3 DNA follows: TGCAGCGTTGCATGGGAGACCCAGTACTTC. Translation gives CSVAWETQYF. This chain uses TRBV29-1 with TRBJ2-5; no clear D gene. Trimming stripped 4 bases from V and 5 bases from J, with 5 bases between. Looked up from germline, CDR1 is SQVTM and CDR2 is ANQGSEA. This CDR3 is built from 10 residues.

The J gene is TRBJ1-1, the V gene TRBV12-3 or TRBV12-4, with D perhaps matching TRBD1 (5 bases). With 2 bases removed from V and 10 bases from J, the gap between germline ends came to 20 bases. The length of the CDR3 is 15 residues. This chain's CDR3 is CASSLMEGLGTGAFF. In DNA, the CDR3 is TGTGCCAGCAGTTTAATGGAGGGTTTGGGGACGGGAGCTTTCTTT.

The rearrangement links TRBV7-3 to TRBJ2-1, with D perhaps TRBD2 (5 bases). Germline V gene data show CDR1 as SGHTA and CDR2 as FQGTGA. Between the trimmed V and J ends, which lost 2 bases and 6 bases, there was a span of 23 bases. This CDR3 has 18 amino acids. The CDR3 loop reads CASSLGQSVAGVGNEQFF. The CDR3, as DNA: TGTGCCAGCAGCTTAGGTCAGAGTGTGGCCGGGGTGGGCAATGAGCAGTTCTTC.

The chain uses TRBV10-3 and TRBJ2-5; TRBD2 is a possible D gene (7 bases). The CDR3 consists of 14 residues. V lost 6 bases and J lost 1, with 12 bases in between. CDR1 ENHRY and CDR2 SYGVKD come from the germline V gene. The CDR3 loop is CAISQRGAQETQYF. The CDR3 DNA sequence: TGTGCCATCAGCCAACGGGGGGCCCAAGAGACCCAGTACTTC.

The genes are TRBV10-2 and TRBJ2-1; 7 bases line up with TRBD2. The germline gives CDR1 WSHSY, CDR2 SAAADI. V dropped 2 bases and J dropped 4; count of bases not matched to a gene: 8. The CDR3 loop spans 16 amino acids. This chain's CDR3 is CASSEGSGGGYNEQFF. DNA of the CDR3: TGCGCCAGCAGTGAGGGGTCTGGCGGGGGTTACAATGAGCAGTTCTTC.

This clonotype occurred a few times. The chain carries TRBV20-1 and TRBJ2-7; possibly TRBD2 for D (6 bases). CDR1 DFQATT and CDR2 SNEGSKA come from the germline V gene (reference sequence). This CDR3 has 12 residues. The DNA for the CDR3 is TGCAGCATCGGACTACCCTCCTACGAGCAGTACTTC. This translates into CSIGLPSYEQYF.

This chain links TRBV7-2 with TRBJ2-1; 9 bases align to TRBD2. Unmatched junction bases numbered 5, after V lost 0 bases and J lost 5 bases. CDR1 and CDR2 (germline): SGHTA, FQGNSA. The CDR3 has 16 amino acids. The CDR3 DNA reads TGTGCCAGCAGCTTAGCCCTGGCTAGCGGGAACAATGAGCAGTTCTTC. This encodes CASSLALASGNNEQFF.

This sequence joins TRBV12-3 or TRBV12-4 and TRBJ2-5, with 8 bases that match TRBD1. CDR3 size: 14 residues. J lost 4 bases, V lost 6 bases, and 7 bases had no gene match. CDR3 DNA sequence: TGTGCCAGCAGAGAAGGACAGGGTGCAGAGACCCAGTACTTC. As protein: CASREGQGAETQYF.

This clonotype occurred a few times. CDR3 sequence reads: CASSLQSFSGANVLTF. The CDR3 DNA reads TGTGCCAGCAGTTTACAGTCGTTCTCTGGGGCCAACGTCCTGACTTTC. V and J are TRBV12-3 or TRBV12-4 and TRBJ2-6; D remains unclear. V lost 2 bases and J 0 bases, leaving 8 bases between the germline ends. The CDR3 runs 16 residues.

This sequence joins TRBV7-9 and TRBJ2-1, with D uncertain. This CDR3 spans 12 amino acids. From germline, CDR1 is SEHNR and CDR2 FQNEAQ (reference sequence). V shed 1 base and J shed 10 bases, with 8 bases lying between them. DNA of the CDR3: TGTGCCAGCAGCTTAGGACTTCGGGAGCAGTTCTTC. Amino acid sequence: CASSLGLREQFF. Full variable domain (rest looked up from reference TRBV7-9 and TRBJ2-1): DTGVSQNPRHKITKRGQNVTFRCDPISEHNRLYWYRQTLGQGPEFLTYFQNEAQLEKSRLLSDRFSAERPKGSFSTLEIQRTEQGDSAMYLCASSLGLREQFFGPGTRLTVL.

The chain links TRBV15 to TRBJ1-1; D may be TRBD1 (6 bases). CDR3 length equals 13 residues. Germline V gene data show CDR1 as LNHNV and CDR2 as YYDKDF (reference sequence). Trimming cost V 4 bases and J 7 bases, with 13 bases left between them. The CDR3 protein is CATSNRDTYEAFF. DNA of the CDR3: TGTGCCACCAGCAACCGGGACACCTATGAAGCTTTCTTT.

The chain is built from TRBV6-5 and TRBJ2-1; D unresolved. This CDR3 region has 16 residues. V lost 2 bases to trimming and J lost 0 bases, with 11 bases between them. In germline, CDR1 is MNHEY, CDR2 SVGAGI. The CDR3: CASSYVLSSSYNEQFF. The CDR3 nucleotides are TGTGCCAGCAGTTACGTTCTCTCAAGCTCCTACAATGAGCAGTTCTTC.

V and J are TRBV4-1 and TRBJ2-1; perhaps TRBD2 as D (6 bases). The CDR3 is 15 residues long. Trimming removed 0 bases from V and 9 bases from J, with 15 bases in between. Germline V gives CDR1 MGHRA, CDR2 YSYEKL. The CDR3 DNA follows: TGCGCCAGCAGCCAAGACCCTCAACTAGCCCCTGAGCAGTTCTTC. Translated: CASSQDPQLAPEQFF.

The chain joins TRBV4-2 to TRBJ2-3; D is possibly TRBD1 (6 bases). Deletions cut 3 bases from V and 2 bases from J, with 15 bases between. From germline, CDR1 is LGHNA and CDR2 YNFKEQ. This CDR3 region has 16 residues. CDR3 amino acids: CASSQEETGNTDTQYF. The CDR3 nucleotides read TGTGCCAGCAGCCAGGAAGAAACAGGGAACACAGATACGCAGTATTTT.

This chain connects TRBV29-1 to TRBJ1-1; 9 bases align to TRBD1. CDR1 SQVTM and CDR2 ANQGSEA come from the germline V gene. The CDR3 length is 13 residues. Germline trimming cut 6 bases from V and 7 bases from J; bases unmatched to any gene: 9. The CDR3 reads CSVVTGGAFEAFF. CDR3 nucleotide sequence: TGCAGCGTAGTTACAGGGGGCGCGTTTGAAGCTTTCTTT.

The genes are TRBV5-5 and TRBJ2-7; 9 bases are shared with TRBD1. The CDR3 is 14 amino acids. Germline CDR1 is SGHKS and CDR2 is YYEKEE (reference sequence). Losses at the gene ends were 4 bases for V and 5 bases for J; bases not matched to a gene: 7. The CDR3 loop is CASSGTGNLHEQYF. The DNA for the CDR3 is TGTGCCAGCAGCGGGACAGGGAACTTGCACGAGCAGTACTTC.

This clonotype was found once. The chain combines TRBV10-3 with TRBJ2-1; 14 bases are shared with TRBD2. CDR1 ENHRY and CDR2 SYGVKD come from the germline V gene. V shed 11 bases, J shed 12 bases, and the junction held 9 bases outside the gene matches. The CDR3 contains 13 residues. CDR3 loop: CAVGLAGGPSQFF. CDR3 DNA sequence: TGTGCCGTAGGACTAGCGGGAGGCCCATCGCAGTTCTTC.